These T cell receptor beta chains were read from a single sample in a study of blood T cell repertoires in COVID-19. The method was immunoSEQ multiplex PCR; TCRdb's version includes in-frame clones alone and lacks a portion of them. The sample shows some 42,000 clones, roughly 90% of them seen only once. Sequencing was performed on peripheral blood. The receptors come from a human donor in a cohort sampled during active COVID-19. CDR3s include the opening cysteine and the closing phenylalanine or tryptophan. Each record gives: D gene, V gene, J gene, clone size, CDR3 DNA, CDR3 protein. A D gene is named only where the DNA matches it firmly. Expanded clones are given a class, and other clones once, few, many or no size at all.

>.|TRBV3-1/TRBV3-2|TRBJ2-5|.
TGTGCCAGCAGCCAAGTTATGAGTTTCTCGGAGACCCAGTACTTC
CASSQVMSFSETQYF
>.|TRBV2|TRBJ1-2|.
TGTGCCAGCAGTGAAGCTCCTACTGGCTACACCTTC
CASSEAPTGYTF
>TRBD1|TRBV6-6|TRBJ1-5|.
TGTGCCAGCAGTCCCAGACAGGGGTCTAGCAATCAGCCCCAGCATTTT
CASSPRQGSSNQPQHF
>TRBD1|TRBV6-1|TRBJ1-6|.
TGTGCCAGCAGTGAAAAGGGGGCTGGATCACCCCTCCACTTT
CASSEKGAGSPLHF
>TRBD2|TRBV10-3|TRBJ2-3|.
TGTGCCATCACCCCCGGGAGGGCTAACACAGATACGCAGTATTTT
CAITPGRANTDTQYF
>.|TRBV11-2|TRBJ1-1|.
TGTGCCAGCATCCCTACCTTAATGGGGGGCACTGAAGCTTTCTTT
CASIPTLMGGTEAFF
>TRBD2|TRBV10-1|TRBJ2-1|.
TGCGCCAGTGATCCTAGCGGGAACACCCCCCTCTACAATGAGCAGTTCTTC
CASDPSGNTPLYNEQFF
>TRBD1|TRBV7-8|TRBJ2-1|.
TGTGCCAGCAGCCCGGACAGGGGGCGTCAGTACAATGAGCAGTTCTTC
CASSPDRGRQYNEQFF
>.|TRBV7-6|TRBJ2-7|.
TGTGCCAGCAGCTTAGCCTCTGGGGGGAGCTCCTACGAGCAGTACTTC
CASSLASGGSSYEQYF
>.|TRBV7-9|TRBJ2-7|few
TGTGCCAGCAGCTTAGGACAGAACTTCGCCTACGAGCAGTACTTC
CASSLGQNFAYEQYF
>.|TRBV5-3|TRBJ2-2|.
TGTGCCAGAAGCCTTACTCCGGGACTCCCGTTCGCGAACACCGGGGAGCTGTTTTTT
CARSLTPGLPFANTGELFF
>TRBD2|TRBV7-3|TRBJ2-1|.
TGTGCCAGCAGTCGAACCAGCGGGGTCAATGAGCAGTTCTTC
CASSRTSGVNEQFF
>TRBD1|TRBV27|TRBJ1-2|.
TGTGCCAGCAGTTTAGCCCAGGGGGATGGCTACACCTTC
CASSLAQGDGYTF
>.|TRBV29-1|TRBJ1-6|.
TGCAGCGTTGCATCTGACTTATATTCACCCCTCCACTTT
CSVASDLYSPLHF
>.|TRBV5-4|TRBJ1-2|.
TGTGCCAGCAGCTTCGGGACTCGGGGCAAGGATGGCTACACCTTC
CASSFGTRGKDGYTF
>.|TRBV7-3|TRBJ1-2|.
TGTGCCAGCAGCCAAGGGGCGAATCGGGATGGCTACACCTTC
CASSQGANRDGYTF
>.|TRBV2|TRBJ2-2|.
TGTGCCAGCTCCCAGAACACCGGGGAGCTGTTTTTT
CASSQNTGELFF
>.|TRBV27|TRBJ2-7|.
TGTGCCAGCAGTTACAGGGCTAGCTCCTACGAGCAGTACTTC
CASSYRASSYEQYF
>.|TRBV5-6|TRBJ1-6|once
TGTGCCAGCAGCTTGGGCGTGTCAGGGCGGTTTCCCCTCCACTTT
CASSLGVSGRFPLHF
>TRBD1|TRBV10-3|TRBJ1-5|.
TGTGCCATCAGTCCCGGTACGGGACAGGGCTTCGGCTCGAGCAATCAGCCCCAGCATTTT
CAISPGTGQGFGSSNQPQHF
>.|TRBV6-5|TRBJ1-5|.
TGTGCCAGCAGTTACTCATCATCGGATCAGCCCCAGCATTTT
CASSYSSSDQPQHF
>TRBD1|TRBV9|TRBJ2-3|.
TGTGCCAGCAGCAAGGGACAGGGAGTCGCCACAGATACGCAGTATTTT
CASSKGQGVATDTQYF
>TRBD1|TRBV25-1|TRBJ2-7|.
TGTGCCAGCAGGTTGGACAGGGACTCCTACGAGCAGTACTTC
CASRLDRDSYEQYF
>TRBD2|TRBV4-1|TRBJ2-7|.
TGCGCCAGCAGTCCCAACCCCCGGACTAGCAGCACCTACGAGCAGTACTTC
CASSPNPRTSSTYEQYF
>TRBD2|TRBV11-1|TRBJ2-7|.
TGTGCCAGCAGCTTGGGGACTAGCGTAGGCGAGCAGTACTTC
CASSLGTSVGEQYF
>TRBD1|TRBV2|TRBJ1-1|.
TGTGCCAGCAAACGGACAGGGGGGGATGAAGCTTTCTTT
CASKRTGGDEAFF
>.|TRBV30|TRBJ1-2|.
TGTGCCTGGAATCAGGGAAATACCTATGGCTACACCTTC
CAWNQGNTYGYTF
>TRBD2|TRBV2|TRBJ2-7|.
TGTGCCAGCAGACTAGCGGGGGGGCTCGACGAGCAGTACTTC
CASRLAGGLDEQYF